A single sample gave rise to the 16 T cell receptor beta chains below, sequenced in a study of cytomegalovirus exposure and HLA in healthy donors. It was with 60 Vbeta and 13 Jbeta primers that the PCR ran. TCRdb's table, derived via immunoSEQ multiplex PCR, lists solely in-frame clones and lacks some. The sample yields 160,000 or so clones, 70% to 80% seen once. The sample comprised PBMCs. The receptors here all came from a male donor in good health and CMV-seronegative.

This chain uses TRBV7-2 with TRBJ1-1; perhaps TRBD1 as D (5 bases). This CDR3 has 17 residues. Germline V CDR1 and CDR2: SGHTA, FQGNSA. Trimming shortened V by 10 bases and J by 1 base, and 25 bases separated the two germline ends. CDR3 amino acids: CATGSRAQVGENTEAFF. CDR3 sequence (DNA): TGTGCCACTGGTAGCAGGGCGCAGGTTGGGGAGAACACTGAAGCTTTCTTT.

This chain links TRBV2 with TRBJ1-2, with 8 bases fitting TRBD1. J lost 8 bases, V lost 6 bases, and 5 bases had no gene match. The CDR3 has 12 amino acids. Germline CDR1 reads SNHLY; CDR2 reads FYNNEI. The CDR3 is CASRLDRDGYTF. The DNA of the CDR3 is TGTGCCAGCAGGCTGGACAGGGACGGCTACACCTTC.

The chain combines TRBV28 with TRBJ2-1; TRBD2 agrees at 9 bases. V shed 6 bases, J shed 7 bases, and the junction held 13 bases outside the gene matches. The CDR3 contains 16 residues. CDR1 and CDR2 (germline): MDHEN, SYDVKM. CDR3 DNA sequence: TGTGCCAGCAGCCCTTATGGGCCTAGCGGGATGAATGAGCAGTTCTTC. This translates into CASSPYGPSGMNEQFF.

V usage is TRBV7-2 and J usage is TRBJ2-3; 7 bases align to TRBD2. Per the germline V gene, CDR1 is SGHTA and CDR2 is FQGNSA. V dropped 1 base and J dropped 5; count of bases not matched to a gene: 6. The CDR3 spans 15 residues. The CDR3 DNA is TGTGCCAGCAGCTTAGTCGGTGGCGGGAGAGATACGCAGTATTTT. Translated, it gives CASSLVGGGRDTQYF.

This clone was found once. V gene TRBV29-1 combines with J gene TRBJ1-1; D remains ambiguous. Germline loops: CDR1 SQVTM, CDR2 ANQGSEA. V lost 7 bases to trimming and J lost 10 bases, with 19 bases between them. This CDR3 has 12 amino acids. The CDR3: CSAAEDQRIAFF. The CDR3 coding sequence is TGCAGCGCCGCCGAAGATCAGAGGATAGCTTTCTTT.

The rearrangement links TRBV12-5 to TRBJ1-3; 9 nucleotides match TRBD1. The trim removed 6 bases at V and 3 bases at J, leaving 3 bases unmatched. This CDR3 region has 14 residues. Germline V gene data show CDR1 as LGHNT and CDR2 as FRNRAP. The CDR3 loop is CASGPGQGGNTIYF. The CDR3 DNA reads TGTGCTAGTGGACCGGGACAGGGTGGAAACACCATATATTTT.

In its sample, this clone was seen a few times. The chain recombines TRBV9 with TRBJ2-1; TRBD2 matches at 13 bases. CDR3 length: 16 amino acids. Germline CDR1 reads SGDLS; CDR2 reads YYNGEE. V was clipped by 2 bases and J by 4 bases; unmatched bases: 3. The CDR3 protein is CASSVGTSGNYNEQFF. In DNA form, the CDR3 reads TGTGCCAGCAGCGTCGGGACTAGCGGGAATTACAATGAGCAGTTCTTC.

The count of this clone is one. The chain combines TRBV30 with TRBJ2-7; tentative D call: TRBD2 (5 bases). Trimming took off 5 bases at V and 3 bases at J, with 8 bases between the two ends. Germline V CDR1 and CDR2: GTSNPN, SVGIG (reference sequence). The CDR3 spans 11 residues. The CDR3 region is CAWGENYEQYF. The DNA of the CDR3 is TGTGCCTGGGGGGAGAACTACGAGCAGTACTTC.

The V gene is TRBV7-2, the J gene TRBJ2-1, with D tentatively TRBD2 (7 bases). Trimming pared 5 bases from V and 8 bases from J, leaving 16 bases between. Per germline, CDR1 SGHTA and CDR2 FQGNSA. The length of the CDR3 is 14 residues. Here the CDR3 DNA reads TGTGCCAGCAGCCCCCCTGCGGGGGCCTATGAGCAGTTCTTC. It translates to CASSPPAGAYEQFF. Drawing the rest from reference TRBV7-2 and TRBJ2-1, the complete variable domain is GAGVSQSPSNKVTEKGKDVELRCDPISGHTALYWYRQSLGQGLEFLIYFQGNSAPDKSGLPSDRFSAERTGGSVSTLTIQRTQQEDSAVYLCASSPPAGAYEQFFGPGTRLTVL.

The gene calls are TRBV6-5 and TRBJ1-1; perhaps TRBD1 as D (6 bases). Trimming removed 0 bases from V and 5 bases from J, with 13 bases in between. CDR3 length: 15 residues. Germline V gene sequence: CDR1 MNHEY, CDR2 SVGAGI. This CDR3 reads CASSYSKGVVTEAFF. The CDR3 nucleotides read TGTGCCAGCAGTTACTCGAAGGGGGTGGTAACTGAAGCTTTCTTT.

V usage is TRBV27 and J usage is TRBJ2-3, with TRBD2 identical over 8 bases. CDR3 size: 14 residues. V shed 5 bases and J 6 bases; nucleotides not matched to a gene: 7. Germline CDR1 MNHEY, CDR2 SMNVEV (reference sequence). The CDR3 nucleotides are TGTGCCAGCAGTCCGGGACTAGTTCCCGATACGCAGTATTTT. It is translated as CASSPGLVPDTQYF.

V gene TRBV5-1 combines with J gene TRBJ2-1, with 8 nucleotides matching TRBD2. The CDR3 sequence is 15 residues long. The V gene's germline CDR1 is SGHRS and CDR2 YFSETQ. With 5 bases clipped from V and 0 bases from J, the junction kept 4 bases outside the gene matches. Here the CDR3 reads CASRREGSSYNEQFF. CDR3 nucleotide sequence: TGCGCCAGCAGACGGGAGGGGAGCTCCTACAATGAGCAGTTCTTC.

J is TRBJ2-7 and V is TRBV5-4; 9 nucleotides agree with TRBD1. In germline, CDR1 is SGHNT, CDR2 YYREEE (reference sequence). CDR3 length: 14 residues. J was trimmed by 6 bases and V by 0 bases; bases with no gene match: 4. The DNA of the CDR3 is TGTGCCAGCAGCTTGGTGGACAGGGGAAGCGAGCAGTACTTC. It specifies CASSLVDRGSEQYF.

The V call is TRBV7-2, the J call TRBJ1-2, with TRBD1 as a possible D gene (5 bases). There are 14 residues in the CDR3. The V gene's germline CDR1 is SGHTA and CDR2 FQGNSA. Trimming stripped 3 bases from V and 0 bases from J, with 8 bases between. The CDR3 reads CASSFPGSNYGYTF. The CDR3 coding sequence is TGTGCCAGCAGCTTTCCAGGGTCTAACTATGGCTACACCTTC.

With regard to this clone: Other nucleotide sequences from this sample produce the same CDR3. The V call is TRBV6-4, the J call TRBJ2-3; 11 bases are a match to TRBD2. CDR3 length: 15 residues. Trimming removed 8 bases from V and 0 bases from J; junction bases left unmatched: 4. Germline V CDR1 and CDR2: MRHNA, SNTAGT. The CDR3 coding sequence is TGTGCCAGCTCCCGGACTAGCGGGAGCACAGATACGCAGTATTTT. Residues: CASSRTSGSTDTQYF.

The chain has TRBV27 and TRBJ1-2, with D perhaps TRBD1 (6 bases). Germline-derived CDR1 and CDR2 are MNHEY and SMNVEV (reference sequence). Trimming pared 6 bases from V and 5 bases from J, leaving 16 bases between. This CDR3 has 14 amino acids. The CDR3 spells CASRRGGEGYGYTF. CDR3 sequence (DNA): TGTGCCAGCAGAAGGGGGGGCGAAGGGTATGGCTACACCTTC.